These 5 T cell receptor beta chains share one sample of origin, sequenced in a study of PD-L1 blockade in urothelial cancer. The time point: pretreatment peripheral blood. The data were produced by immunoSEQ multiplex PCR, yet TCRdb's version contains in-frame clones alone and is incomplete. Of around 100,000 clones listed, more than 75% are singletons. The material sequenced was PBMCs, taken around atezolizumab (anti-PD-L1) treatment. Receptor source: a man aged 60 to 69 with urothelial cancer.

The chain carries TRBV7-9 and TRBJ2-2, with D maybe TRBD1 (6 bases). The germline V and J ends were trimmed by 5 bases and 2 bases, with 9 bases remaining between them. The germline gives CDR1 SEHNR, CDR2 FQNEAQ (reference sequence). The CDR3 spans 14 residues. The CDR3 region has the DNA TGTGCCAGCAGCCCGGACAGAAACACCGGGGAGCTGTTTTTT. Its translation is CASSPDRNTGELFF.

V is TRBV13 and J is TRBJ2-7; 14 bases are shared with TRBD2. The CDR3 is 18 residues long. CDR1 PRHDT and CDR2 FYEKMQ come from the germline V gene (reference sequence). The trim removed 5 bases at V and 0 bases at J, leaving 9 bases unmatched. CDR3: CASSHGTSGGPSSYEQYF. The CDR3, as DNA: TGTGCCAGCAGCCACGGGACTAGCGGGGGCCCCAGCTCCTACGAGCAGTACTTC.

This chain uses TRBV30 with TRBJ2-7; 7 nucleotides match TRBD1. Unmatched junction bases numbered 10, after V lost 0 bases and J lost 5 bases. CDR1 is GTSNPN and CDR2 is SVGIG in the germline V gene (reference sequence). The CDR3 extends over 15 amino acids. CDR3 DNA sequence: TGTGCCTGGAGTGTAACGAGACAGGGATGGAACGAGCAGTACTTC. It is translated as CAWSVTRQGWNEQYF.

The CDR3 region has the DNA TGCAGCGTCACTGACAGGGGGTACTATGGCTACACCTTC. It translates to CSVTDRGYYGYTF. The chain combines TRBV29-1 with TRBJ1-2, with 9 bases lining up with TRBD1. Trimming at V came to 6 bases and at J to 3 bases, leaving 5 bases not matched to a gene. The germline gives CDR1 SQVTM, CDR2 ANQGSEA. CDR3 length equals 13 residues.

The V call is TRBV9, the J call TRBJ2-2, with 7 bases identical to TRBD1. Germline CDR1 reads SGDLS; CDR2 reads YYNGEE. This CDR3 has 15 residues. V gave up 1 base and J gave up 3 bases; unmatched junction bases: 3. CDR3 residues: CASSVRGQDTGELFF. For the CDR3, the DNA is TGTGCCAGCAGCGTAAGAGGACAGGACACCGGGGAGCTGTTTTTT.